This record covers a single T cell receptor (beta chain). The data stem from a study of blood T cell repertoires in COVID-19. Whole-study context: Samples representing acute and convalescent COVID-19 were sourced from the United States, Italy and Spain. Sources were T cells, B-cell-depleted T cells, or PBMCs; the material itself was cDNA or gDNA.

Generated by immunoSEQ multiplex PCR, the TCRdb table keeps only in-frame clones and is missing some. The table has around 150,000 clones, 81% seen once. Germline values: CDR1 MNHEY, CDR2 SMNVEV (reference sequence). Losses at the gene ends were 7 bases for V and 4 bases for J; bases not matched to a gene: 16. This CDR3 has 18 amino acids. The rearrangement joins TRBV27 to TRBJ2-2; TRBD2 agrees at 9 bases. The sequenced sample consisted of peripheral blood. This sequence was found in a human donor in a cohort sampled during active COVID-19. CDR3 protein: CASIGALGAGGLTGELFF. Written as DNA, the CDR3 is TGTGCCAGCATCGGGGCTCTTGGAGCGGGGGGACTCACCGGGGAGCTGTTTTTT.